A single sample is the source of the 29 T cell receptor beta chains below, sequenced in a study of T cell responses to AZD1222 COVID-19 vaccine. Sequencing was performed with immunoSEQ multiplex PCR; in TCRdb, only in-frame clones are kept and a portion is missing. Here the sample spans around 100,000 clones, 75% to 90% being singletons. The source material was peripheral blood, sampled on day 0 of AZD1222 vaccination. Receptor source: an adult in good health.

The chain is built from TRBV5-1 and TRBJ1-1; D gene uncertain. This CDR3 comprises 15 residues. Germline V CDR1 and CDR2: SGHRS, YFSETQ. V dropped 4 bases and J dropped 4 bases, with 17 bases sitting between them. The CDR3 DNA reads TGCGCCAGCAGCGGAGAGGGCTTGGAGACCACTGAAGCTTTCTTT. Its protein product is CASSGEGLETTEAFF.

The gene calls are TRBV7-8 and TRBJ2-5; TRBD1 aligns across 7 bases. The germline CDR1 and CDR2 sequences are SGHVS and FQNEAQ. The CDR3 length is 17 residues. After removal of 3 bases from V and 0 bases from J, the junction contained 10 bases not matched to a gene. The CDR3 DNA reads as TGTGCCAGCAGCTTGACGCCCGGGACAGCAGACCAAGAGACCCAGTACTTC. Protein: CASSLTPGTADQETQYF.

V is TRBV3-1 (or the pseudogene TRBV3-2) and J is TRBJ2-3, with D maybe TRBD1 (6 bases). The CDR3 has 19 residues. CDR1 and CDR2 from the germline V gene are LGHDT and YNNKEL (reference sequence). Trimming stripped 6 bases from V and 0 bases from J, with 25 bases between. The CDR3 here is CASSPTGLVGAMSTDTQYF. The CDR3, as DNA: TGTGCCAGCAGTCCCACCGGCCTGGTGGGGGCTATGAGCACAGATACGCAGTATTTT.

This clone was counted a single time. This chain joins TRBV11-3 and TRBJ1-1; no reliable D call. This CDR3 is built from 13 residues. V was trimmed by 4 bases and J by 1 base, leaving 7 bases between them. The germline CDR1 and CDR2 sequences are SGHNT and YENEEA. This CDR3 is CASSSAANTEAFF. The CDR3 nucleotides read TGTGCCAGCAGCTCCGCGGCGAACACTGAAGCTTTCTTT.

The CDR3 DNA sequence: TGTGCCAGCAGTTACCTTGGTGGAGTCGATTCACCCCTCCACTTT. It is translated as CASSYLGGVDSPLHF. The genes are TRBV6-5 and TRBJ1-6; unclear D gene. Germline values: CDR1 MNHEY, CDR2 SVGAGI. The CDR3 has 15 amino acids. The V end was cut by 2 bases, the J end by 8 bases, with 13 bases between.

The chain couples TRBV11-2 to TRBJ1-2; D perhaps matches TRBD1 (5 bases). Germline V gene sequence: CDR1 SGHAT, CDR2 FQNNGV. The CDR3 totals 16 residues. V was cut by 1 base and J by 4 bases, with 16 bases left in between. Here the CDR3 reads CASSLGRSGRFYGYTF. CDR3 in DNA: TGTGCCAGCAGCTTAGGGCGGTCAGGGCGTTTCTATGGCTACACCTTC.

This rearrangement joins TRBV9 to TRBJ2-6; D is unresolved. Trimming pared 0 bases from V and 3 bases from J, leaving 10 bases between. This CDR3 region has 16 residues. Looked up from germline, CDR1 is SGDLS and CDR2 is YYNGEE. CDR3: CASSVVLGIGANVLTF. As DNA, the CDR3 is TGTGCCAGCAGCGTAGTGCTGGGGATTGGGGCCAACGTCCTGACTTTC.

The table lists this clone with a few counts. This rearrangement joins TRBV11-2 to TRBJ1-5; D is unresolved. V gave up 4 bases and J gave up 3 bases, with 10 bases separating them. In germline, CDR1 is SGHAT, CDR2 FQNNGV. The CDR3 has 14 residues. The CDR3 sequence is CASSSGLSNQPQHF. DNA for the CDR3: TGTGCCAGCAGCTCTGGACTATCCAATCAGCCCCAGCATTTT.

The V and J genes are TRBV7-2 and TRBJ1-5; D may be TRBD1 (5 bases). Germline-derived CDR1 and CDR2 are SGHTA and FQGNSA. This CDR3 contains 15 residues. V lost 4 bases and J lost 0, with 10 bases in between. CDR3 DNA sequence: TGTGCCAGCAGCTCACGGGGCTATAGCAATCAGCCCCAGCATTTT. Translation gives CASSSRGYSNQPQHF.

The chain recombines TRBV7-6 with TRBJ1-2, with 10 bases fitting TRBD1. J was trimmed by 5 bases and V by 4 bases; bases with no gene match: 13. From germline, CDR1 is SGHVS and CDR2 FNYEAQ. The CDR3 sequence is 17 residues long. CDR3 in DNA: TGTGCCAGCAGCTCCCACCCGTTAGGACAGGGGGGGTATGGCTACACCTTC. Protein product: CASSSHPLGQGGYGYTF.

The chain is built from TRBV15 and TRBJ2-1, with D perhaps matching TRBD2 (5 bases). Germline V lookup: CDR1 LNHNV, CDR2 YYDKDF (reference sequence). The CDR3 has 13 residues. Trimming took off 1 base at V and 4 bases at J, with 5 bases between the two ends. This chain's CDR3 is CATSRGLYNEQFF. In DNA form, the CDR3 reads TGTGCCACCAGCAGAGGACTATACAATGAGCAGTTCTTC.

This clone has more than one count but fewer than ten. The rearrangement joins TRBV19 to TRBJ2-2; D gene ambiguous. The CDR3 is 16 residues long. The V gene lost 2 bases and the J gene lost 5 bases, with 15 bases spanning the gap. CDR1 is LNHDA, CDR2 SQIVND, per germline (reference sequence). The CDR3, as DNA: TGTGCCAGTAGTATACTCTCGTTCCGAAGAACCGGGGAGCTGTTTTTT. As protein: CASSILSFRRTGELFF.

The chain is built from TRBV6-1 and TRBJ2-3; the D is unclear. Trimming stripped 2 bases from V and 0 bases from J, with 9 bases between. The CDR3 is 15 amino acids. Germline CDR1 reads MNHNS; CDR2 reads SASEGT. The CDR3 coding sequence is TGTGCCAGCAGTGAATCGGCGGATAGCACAGATACGCAGTATTTT. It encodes CASSESADSTDTQYF.

This CDR3 is CASSPTDSNQPQHF. The DNA for the CDR3 is TGCGCCAGCAGCCCGACGGATAGCAATCAGCCCCAGCATTTT. The chain has TRBV5-1 and TRBJ1-5; D uncertain. This CDR3 contains 14 residues. Germline CDR1 and CDR2: SGHRS and YFSETQ. The V gene lost 4 bases and the J gene lost 0 bases, with 8 bases spanning the gap.

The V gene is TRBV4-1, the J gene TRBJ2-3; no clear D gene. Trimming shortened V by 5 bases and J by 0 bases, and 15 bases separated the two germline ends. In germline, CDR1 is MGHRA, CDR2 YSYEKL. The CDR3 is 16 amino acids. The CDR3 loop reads CASSSGEGPSTDTQYF. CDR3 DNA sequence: TGCGCCAGCAGCTCTGGGGAAGGGCCTAGCACAGATACGCAGTATTTT.

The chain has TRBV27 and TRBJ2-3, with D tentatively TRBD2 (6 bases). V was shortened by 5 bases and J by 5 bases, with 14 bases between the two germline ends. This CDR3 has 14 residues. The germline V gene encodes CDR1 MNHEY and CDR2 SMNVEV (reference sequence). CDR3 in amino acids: CASSPLTSGDTQYF. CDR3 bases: TGTGCCAGCAGTCCCCTGACTAGTGGAGATACGCAGTATTTT.

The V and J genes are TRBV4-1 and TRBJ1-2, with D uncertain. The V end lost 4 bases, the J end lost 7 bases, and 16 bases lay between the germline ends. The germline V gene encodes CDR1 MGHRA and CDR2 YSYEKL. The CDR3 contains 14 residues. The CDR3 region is CASSPGGGGLGYTF. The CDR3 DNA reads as TGCGCCAGCAGCCCGGGCGGAGGTGGGCTTGGCTACACCTTC.

The CDR3, as DNA: TGTGCCAGCAGTCCAACCGGGACGGGGAAAAACATTCAGTACTTC. Its protein is CASSPTGTGKNIQYF. This sequence joins TRBV6-5 and TRBJ2-4, with D perhaps given as TRBD1 or TRBD2 (5 bases each). The CDR3 sequence is 15 residues long. The ends were cut back, 5 bases at V and 4 bases at J, with 15 bases in the middle. Germline V gives CDR1 MNHEY, CDR2 SVGAGI.

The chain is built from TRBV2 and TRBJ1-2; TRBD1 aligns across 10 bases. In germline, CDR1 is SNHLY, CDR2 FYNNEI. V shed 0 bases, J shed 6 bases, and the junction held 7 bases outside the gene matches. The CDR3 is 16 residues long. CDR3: CASSEAGGQGPNGYTF. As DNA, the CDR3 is TGTGCCAGCAGTGAAGCGGGGGGACAGGGGCCGAATGGCTACACCTTC.

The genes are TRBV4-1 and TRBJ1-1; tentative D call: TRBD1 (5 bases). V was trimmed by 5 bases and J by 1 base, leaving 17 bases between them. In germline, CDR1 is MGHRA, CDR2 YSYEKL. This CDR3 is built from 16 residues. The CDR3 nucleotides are TGCGCCAGCAGCGAAGTAGCAGGGTCTGAGAACACTGAAGCTTTCTTT. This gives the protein CASSEVAGSENTEAFF.

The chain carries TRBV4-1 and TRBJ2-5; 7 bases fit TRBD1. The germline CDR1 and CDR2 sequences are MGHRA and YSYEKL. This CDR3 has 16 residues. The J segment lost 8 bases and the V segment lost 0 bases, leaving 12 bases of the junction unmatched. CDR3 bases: TGCGCCAGCAGCCAAGATTTGGGCAGGGGGATAGAAACCCAGTACTTC. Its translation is CASSQDLGRGIETQYF.

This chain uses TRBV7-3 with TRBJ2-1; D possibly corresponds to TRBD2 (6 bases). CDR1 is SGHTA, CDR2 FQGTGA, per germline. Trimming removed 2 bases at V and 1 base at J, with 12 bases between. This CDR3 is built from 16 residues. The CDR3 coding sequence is TGTGCCAGCAGCTTAGACCGGGGGTCGTCCTACAATGAGCAGTTCTTC. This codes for CASSLDRGSSYNEQFF.

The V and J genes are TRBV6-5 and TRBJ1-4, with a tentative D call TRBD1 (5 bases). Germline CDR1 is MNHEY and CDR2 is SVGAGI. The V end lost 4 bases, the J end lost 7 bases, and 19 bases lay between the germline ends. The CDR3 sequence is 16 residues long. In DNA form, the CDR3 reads TGTGCCAGCAGTTCTCCCGGTGTTTGGGGCGGTGAAAAACTGTTTTTT. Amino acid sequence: CASSSPGVWGGEKLFF.

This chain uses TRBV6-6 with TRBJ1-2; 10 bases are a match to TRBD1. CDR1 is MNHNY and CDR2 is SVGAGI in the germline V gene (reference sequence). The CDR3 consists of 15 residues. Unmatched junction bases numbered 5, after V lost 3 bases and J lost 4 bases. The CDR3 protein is CASSYGTGDIYGYTF. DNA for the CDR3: TGTGCCAGCAGTTATGGGACAGGGGACATCTATGGCTACACCTTC.

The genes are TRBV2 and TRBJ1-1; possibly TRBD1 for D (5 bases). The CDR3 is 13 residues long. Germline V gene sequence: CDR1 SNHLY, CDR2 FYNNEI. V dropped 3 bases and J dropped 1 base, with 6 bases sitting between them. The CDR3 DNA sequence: TGTGCCAGCAGTGAGACAGAGAACACTGAAGCTTTCTTT. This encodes CASSETENTEAFF. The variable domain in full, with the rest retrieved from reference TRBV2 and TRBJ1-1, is EPEVTQTPSHQVTQMGQEVILRCVPISNHLYFYWYRQILGQKVEFLVSFYNNEISEKSEIFDDQFSVERPDGSNFTLKIRSTKLEDSAMYFCASSETENTEAFFGQGTRLTVV.

The CDR3 sequence is CASSLTLYEQYF. CDR3 DNA sequence: TGTGCCAGCAGCTTGACTCTCTACGAGCAGTACTTC. The V gene is TRBV11-2, the J gene TRBJ2-7; D call uncertain. V was clipped by 3 bases and J by 3 bases, with 6 bases between them. This CDR3 is 12 amino acids long. The germline CDR1 and CDR2 sequences are SGHAT and FQNNGV.

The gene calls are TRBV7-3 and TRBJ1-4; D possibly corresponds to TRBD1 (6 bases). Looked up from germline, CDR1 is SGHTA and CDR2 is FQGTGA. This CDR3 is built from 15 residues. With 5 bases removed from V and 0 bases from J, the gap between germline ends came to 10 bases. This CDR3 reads CASSPDSTTNEKLFF. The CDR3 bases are TGTGCCAGCAGCCCGGACAGTACAACTAATGAAAAACTGTTTTTT.

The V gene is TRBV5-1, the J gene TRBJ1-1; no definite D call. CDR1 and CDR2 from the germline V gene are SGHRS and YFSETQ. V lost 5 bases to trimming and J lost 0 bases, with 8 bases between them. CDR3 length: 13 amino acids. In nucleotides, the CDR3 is TGCGCCAGCAGAGACCGCATGAACACTGAAGCTTTCTTT. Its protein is CASRDRMNTEAFF.

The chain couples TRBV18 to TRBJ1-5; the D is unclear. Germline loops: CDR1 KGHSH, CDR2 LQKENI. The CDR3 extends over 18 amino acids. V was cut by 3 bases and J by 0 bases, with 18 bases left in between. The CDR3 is CASSPATVENYSNQPQHF. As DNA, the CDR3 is TGTGCCAGCTCACCCGCGACTGTCGAAAATTATAGCAATCAGCCCCAGCATTTT.